Listed here are 2 T cell receptor beta chains from one sample, sequenced in a study of shared clonotypes between healthy human individuals. Libraries were prepared by immunoSEQ multiplex PCR; TCRdb keeps only in-frame clonotypes and omits some of them. The data contain about 2 million clones, 85% to 95% of them seen just once; the ten biggest clones take up 0.9% to 1.4%. Terminally differentiated effector memory CD45RA+ cells were left out of the naive CD8 fraction, which was CD45RO-negative and positively selected for CCR7. The sample was naive CD8+ T cells sorted from blood. The receptors were sampled from a man younger than 35 in good health.

The CDR3 nucleotides read TGTGCCAGCGATGAACAGGGATTCAATCAGCCCCAGCATTTT. Translation gives CASDEQGFNQPQHF. This chain joins TRBV6-4 and TRBJ1-5; TRBD1 might be the D (6 bases). The CDR3 spans 14 residues. V shed 8 bases and J shed 3 bases, with 14 bases lying between them. The germline V gene has CDR1 MRHNA and CDR2 SNTAGT.

This chain connects TRBV6-5 to TRBJ2-2; the match to TRBD1 covers 8 bases. CDR3 length equals 14 residues. Germline assignment: CDR1 MNHEY and CDR2 SVGAGI. V lost 4 bases, J lost 7 bases, and 5 bases stayed unmatched. The CDR3 sequence is CASSWTGLSGELFF. CDR3 coding DNA: TGTGCCAGCAGTTGGACAGGGCTGAGCGGGGAGCTGTTTTTT.